This T cell receptor beta chain was captured by sequencing in a study of technical replicates of blood from a handful of donors. With V trimmed by 3 bases and J by 3 bases, 3 bases remained unmatched. CDR1 and CDR2 (germline): SEHNR, FQNEAQ (reference sequence). The CDR3 is made up of 14 amino acids. Using immunoSEQ multiplex PCR, the repertoire was profiled, and TCRdb retains in-frame clones only, with some absent. Of roughly 90,000 clones listed, about 95% were seen once; the top ten hold about 0.34%. The genes are TRBV7-9 and TRBJ2-3; TRBD2 agrees at 7 bases. This receptor was taken from a human donor in good health. Sequenced input: T cells isolated from PBMCs. CDR3 bases: TGTGCCAGCAGCTTGGGAGGGGCTACAGATACGCAGTATTTT. This translates into CASSLGGATDTQYF.